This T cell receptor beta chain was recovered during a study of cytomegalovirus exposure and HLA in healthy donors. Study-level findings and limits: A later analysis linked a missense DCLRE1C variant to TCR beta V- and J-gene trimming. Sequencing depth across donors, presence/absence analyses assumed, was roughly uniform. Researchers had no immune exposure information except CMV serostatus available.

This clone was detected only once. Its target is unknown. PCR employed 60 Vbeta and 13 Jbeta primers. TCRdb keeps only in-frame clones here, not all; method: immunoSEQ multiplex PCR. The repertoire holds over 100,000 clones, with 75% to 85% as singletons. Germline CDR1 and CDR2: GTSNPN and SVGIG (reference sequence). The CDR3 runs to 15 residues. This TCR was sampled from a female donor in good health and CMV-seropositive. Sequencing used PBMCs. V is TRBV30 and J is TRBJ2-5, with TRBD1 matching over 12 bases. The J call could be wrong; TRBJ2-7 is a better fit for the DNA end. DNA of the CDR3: TGTGCCTGGACCCTCCGGGACAGGGGGCTCTACGAGCAGTACTTC. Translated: CAWTLRDRGLYEQYF.